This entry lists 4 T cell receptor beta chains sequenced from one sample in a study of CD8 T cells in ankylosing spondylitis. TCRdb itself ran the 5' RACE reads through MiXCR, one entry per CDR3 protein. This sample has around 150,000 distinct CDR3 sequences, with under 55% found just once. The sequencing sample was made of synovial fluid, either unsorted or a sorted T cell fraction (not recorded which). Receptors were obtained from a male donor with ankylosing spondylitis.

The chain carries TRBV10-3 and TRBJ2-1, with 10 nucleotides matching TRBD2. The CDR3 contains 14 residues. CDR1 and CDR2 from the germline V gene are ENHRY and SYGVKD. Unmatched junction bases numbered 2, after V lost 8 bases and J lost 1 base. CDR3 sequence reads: CAIFSGGSYNEQFF. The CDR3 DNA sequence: TGTGCCATCTTTAGCGGGGGGTCCTACAATGAGCAGTTCTTC.

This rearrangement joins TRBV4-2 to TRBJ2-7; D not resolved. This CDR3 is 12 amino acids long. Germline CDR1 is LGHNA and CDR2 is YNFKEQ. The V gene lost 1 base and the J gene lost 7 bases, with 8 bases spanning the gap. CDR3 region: CASSQVVGEQYF. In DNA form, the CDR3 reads TGTGCCAGCAGCCAAGTAGTGGGGGAGCAGTACTTC.

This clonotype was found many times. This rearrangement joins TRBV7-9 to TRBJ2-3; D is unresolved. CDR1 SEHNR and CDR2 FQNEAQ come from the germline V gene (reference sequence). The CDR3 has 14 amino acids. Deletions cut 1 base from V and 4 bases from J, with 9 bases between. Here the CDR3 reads CASSLGFWADTQYF. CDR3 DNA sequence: TGTGCCAGCAGCTTAGGATTTTGGGCAGATACGCAGTATTTT. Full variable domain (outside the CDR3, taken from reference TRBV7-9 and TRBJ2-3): DTGVSQNPRHKITKRGQNVTFRCDPISEHNRLYWYRQTLGQGPEFLTYFQNEAQLEKSRLLSDRFSAERPKGSFSTLEIQRTEQGDSAMYLCASSLGFWADTQYFGPGTRLTVL.

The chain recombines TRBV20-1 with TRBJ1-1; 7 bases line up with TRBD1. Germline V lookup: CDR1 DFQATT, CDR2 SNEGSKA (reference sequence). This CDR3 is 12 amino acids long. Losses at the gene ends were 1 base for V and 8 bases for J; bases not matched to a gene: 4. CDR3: CSARVMDREAFF. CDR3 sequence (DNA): TGCAGTGCTAGAGTAATGGACAGGGAAGCTTTCTTT.